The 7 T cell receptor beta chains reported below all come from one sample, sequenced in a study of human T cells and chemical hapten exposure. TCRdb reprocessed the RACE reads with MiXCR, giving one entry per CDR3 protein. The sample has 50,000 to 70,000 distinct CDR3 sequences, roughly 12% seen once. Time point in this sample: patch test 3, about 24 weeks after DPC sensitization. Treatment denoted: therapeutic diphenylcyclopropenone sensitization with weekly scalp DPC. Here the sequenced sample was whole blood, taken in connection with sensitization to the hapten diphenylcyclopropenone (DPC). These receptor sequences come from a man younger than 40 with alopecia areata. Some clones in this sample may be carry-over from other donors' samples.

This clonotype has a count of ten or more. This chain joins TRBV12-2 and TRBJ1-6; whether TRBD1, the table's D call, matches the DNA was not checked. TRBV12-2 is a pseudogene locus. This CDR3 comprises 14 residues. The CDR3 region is CASRSQLWGAPLHF. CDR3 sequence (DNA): TGTGCAAGTCGCTCCCAGTTATGGGGGGCACCCCTCCACTTT.

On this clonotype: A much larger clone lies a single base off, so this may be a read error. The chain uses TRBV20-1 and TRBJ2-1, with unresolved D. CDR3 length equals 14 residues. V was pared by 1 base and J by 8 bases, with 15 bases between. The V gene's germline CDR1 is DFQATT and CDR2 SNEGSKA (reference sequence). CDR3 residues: CSARVGFIGHEQFF. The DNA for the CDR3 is TGCAGTGCTAGAGTGGGGTTTATCGGGCATGAGCAGTTCTTC.

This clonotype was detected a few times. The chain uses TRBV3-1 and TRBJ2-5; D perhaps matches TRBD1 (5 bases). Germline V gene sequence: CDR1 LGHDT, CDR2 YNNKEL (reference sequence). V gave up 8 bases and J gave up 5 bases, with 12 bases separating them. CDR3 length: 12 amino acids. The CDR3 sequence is CASGQPGETQYF. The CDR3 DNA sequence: TGTGCCAGCGGGCAGCCAGGGGAGACCCAGTACTTC.

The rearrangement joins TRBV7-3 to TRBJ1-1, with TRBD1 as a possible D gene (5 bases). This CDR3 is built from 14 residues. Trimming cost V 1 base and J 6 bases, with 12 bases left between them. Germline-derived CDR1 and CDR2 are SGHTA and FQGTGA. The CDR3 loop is CASSLNPGRAEAFF. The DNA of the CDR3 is TGTGCCAGCAGCTTAAACCCGGGGCGGGCTGAAGCTTTCTTT.

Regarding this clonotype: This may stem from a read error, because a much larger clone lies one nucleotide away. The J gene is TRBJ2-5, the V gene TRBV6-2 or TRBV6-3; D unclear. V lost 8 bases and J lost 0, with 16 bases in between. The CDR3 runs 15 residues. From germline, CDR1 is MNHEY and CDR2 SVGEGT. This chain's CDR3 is CASGLRPTYQETQYF. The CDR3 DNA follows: TGTGCCAGCGGTCTCCGGCCAACATACCAAGAGACCCAGTACTTC.

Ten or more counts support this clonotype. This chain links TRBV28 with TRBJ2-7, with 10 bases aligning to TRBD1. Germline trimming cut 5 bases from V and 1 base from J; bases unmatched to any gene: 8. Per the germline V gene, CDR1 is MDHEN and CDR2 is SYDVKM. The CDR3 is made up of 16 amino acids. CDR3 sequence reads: CASSPRPGQGSYEQYF. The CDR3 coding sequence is TGTGCCAGCAGTCCTCGCCCGGGACAGGGGTCCTACGAGCAGTACTTC.

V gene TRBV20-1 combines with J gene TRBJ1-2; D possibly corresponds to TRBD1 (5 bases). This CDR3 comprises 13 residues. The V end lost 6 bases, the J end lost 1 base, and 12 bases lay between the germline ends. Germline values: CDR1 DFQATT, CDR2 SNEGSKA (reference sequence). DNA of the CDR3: TGCAGTGCCGCTCCGGGGGTTAACTATGGCTACACCTTC. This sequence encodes CSAAPGVNYGYTF.